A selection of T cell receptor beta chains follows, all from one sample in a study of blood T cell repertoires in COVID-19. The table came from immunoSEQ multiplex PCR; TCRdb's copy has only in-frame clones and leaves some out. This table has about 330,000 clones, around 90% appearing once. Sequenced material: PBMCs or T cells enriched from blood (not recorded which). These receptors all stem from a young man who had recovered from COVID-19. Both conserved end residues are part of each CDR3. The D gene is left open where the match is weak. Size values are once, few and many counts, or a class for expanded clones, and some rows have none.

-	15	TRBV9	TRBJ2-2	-	CASSARQDNTGELFF	TGTGCCAGCAGCGCTAGACAGGATAACACCGGGGAGCTGTTTTTT
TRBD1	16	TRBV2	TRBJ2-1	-	CASTNHGTGGYNEQFF	TGTGCCAGCACTAATCACGGGACAGGGGGATACAATGAGCAGTTCTTC
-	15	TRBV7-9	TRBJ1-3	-	CASSLQGQGGNTIYF	TGTGCCAGCAGCTTACAGGGGCAGGGAGGAAACACCATATATTTT
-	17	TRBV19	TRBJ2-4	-	CASSQPPTVVGKNIQYF	TGTGCCAGTAGTCAACCGCCCACGGTAGTTGGCAAAAACATTCAGTACTTC
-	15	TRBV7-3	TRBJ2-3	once	CASSFNPSFTDTQYF	TGTGCCAGCAGCTTCAACCCTAGTTTCACAGATACGCAGTATTTT
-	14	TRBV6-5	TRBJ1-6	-	CASSKAGANSPLHF	TGTGCCAGCAGTAAGGCAGGGGCGAATTCACCCCTCCACTTT
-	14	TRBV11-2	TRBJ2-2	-	CASSADSNTGELFF	TGTGCCAGCAGCGCCGACTCTAACACCGGGGAGCTGTTTTTT
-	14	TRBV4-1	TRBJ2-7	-	CASSLRQDPYEQYF	TGCGCCAGCAGCTTACGACAGGATCCCTACGAGCAGTACTTC
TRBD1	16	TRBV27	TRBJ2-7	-	CASNLKGVDRVSEQYF	TGTGCCAGCAACCTAAAGGGGGTGGACAGGGTGAGCGAGCAGTACTTC
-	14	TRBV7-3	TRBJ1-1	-	CASSAGTRGTEAFF	TGTGCCAGCAGCGCCGGGACAAGGGGAACTGAAGCTTTCTTT
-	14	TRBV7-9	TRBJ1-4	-	CASSFLAPDEKLFF	TGTGCCAGCAGCTTCCTCGCCCCAGATGAAAAACTGTTTTTT
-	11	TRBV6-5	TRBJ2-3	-	CAVLFGVTQYF	TGTGCCGTCCTGTTCGGGGTTACGCAGTATTTT
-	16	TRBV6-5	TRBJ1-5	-	CASSSFYHRGNQPQHF	TGTGCCAGCAGTTCCTTTTATCACAGGGGCAATCAGCCCCAGCATTTT
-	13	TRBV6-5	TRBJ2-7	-	CASRTGGSYEQYF	TGTGCCAGCAGAACCGGGGGCTCCTACGAGCAGTACTTC
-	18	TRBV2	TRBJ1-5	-	CASSEGAFTGLSNQPQHF	TGTGCCAGCAGTGAAGGGGCCTTCACAGGGCTTAGCAATCAGCCCCAGCATTTT
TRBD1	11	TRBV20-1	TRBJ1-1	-	CSARDSSEAFF	TGCAGTGCGCGGGACAGCTCAGAAGCTTTCTTT
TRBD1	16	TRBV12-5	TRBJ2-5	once	CASGLIDRGPQETQYF	TGTGCTAGTGGTTTGATCGACAGGGGACCCCAAGAGACCCAGTACTTC
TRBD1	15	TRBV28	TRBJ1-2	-	CASRKKDRGTDGYTF	TGTGCCAGCAGGAAAAAGGACAGGGGAACTGATGGCTACACCTTC
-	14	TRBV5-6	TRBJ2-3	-	CASSSTTSRHTQYF	TGTGCCAGCAGCTCCACGACTAGTCGGCATACGCAGTATTTT
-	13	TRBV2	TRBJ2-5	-	CASSPDGQETQYF	TGTGCCAGCAGTCCCGACGGGCAAGAGACCCAGTACTTC
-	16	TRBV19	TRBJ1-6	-	CASSIGLRTNNSPLHF	TGTGCCAGTAGTATAGGTTTACGGACAAATAATTCACCCCTCCACTTT
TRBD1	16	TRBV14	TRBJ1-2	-	CASSQENRGLSYGYTF	TGTGCCAGCAGCCAAGAGAACAGGGGATTGTCCTATGGCTACACCTTC
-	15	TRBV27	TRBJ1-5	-	CASSSGTYSNQPQHF	TGTGCCAGCAGTTCCGGGACATATAGCAATCAGCCCCAGCATTTT
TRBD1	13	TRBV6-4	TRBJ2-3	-	CASSGTGTDTQYF	TGTGCCAGCAGTGGGACAGGGACAGATACGCAGTATTTT